These 11 T cell receptor beta chains were all obtained from the same sample, sequenced in a study of blood T cells in healthy people across ages. PCR was performed a second time for roughly 6 to 12 cycles using a sample-barcoded 5' primer and a J-beta primer mix. Via MiXCR, TCRdb re-called the 5' RACE reads, giving one row per CDR3 protein. The table lists about 1,400,000 distinct CDR3 sequences, approximately 59% of them singletons. The sequenced material came from blood. The receptors here all came from a man aged 18 to 30 in good health.

The V call is TRBV27, the J call TRBJ2-5; tentative D call: TRBD2 (6 bases). CDR1 and CDR2 (germline): MNHEY, SMNVEV (reference sequence). The CDR3 runs to 14 residues. V dropped 5 bases and J dropped 5 bases, with 15 bases sitting between them. CDR3 region: CASSPWGVAETQYF. The DNA of the CDR3 is TGTGCCAGCAGTCCATGGGGGGTTGCTGAGACCCAGTACTTC.

The V gene is TRBV2, the J gene TRBJ1-6; TRBD1 might be the D (5 bases). Trimming removed 7 bases from V and 8 bases from J, with 18 bases in between. The CDR3 loop spans 15 amino acids. Germline V gene lookup returns CDR1 SNHLY and CDR2 FYNNEI. CDR3 region: CASIYARGLDSPLHF. CDR3 bases: TGTGCCAGCATTTACGCTAGGGGCCTAGATTCACCCCTCCACTTT.

The rearrangement links TRBV4-3 to TRBJ2-5; D is ambiguous. Trimming took off 3 bases at V and 5 bases at J, with 13 bases between the two ends. CDR1 is LGHNA, CDR2 YSLEER, per germline. This CDR3 contains 14 residues. CDR3 DNA sequence: TGCGCCAGCAGCCAGGACGTGGTAACCGAGACCCAGTACTTC. It encodes CASSQDVVTETQYF.

This clonotype was detected only once. The germline gene is not matched at one end of the junction; a read error may be the cause. V is TRBV3-1 and J is TRBJ2-6; 10 bases are shared with TRBD2. The CDR3 is 20 residues long. Germline V gives CDR1 LGHDT, CDR2 YNNKEL (reference sequence). The CDR3 coding sequence is TGTGCCAGCAGCCTGAAAACGGGACTAGCGATTAGCTCTGGGGCCAACGTCCAGACTTTC. It encodes CASSLKTGLAISSGANVQTF.

The rearrangement uses TRBV6-2 or TRBV6-3 and TRBJ2-3; TRBD1 agrees at 8 bases. This CDR3 comprises 16 residues. The V gene end was trimmed by 4 bases and the J gene end by 1 base; junction bases not matched to a gene: 7. Germline V gene data show CDR1 as MNHEY and CDR2 as SVGEGT. This CDR3 is CASSCFRTGCTDTQYF. As DNA, the CDR3 is TGTGCCAGCAGTTGCTTTCGGACAGGGTGCACAGATACGCAGTATTTT.

J is TRBJ2-5 and V is TRBV6-2 or TRBV6-3, with D tentatively TRBD1 or TRBD2 (5 bases each). The end of the DNA aligns better with TRBJ2-7, so the J call may be wrong. CDR1 and CDR2 from the germline V gene are MNHEY and SVGEGT. This CDR3 comprises 15 residues. The CDR3 coding sequence is TGTGCCAGCAGTTACTCCCCCTTGGGGGCCTACGAGCAGTACTTC. This translates into CASSYSPLGAYEQYF.

The rearrangement links TRBV20-1 to TRBJ2-1, with 9 bases identical to TRBD2. With 5 bases clipped from V and 8 bases from J, the junction kept 10 bases outside the gene matches. Germline lookup yields CDR1 DFQATT and CDR2 SNEGSKA (reference sequence). The CDR3 spans 14 residues. The DNA of the CDR3 is TGCAGTGCTCCCCGGGTAGCGGGAGCCGATGAGCAGTTCTTC. The encoded protein is CSAPRVAGADEQFF.

The chain carries TRBV28 and TRBJ2-6; D uncertain. The CDR3 extends over 14 amino acids. V was pared by 3 bases and J by 4 bases, with 7 bases between. Germline assignment: CDR1 MDHEN and CDR2 SYDVKM. CDR3 protein: CASSFRLGANVLTF. The CDR3 nucleotides read TGTGCCAGCAGTTTCCGCTTAGGGGCCAACGTCCTGACTTTC.

J is TRBJ1-5 and V is TRBV2; D is unresolved. Germline CDR1 reads SNHLY; CDR2 reads FYNNEI. This CDR3 is 14 amino acids long. V was cut by 6 bases and J by 2 bases, with 11 bases left in between. CDR3 region: CASSNSRGNQPQHF. CDR3 nucleotides: TGTGCCAGCAGCAACTCACGGGGCAATCAGCCCCAGCATTTT.

The chain carries TRBV4-1 and TRBJ2-3, with TRBD2 matching 13 bases. Germline values: CDR1 MGHRA, CDR2 YSYEKL. V lost 3 bases to trimming and J lost 5 bases; unmatched junction nucleotides: 5. The CDR3 loop spans 16 amino acids. The CDR3 nucleotides read TGCGCCAGCAGCCAGGGGACTAGCGGGACTTTAGATACGCAGTATTTT. Protein sequence: CASSQGTSGTLDTQYF.

The chain employs TRBV2 and TRBJ2-3; TRBD2 matches 8 bases. This CDR3 has 15 amino acids. V gave up 11 bases and J gave up 2 bases; unmatched junction bases: 12. Germline-derived CDR1 and CDR2 are SNHLY and FYNNEI. The CDR3, as DNA: TGTGCCGGCAAAACTACTAGCGGATTCACAGATACGCAGTATTTT. Protein: CAGKTTSGFTDTQYF.